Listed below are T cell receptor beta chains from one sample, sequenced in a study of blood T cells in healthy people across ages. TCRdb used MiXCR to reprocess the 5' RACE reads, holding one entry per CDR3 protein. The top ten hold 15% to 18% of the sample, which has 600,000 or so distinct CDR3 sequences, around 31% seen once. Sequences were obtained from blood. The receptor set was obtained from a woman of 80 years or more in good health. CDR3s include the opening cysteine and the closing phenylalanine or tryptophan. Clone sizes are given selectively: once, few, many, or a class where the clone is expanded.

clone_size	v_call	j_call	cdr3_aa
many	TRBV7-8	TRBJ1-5	CASSPRPTVGNQPQHF
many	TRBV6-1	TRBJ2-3	CATQRGTGITDTQYF
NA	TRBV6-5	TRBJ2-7	CASSNHGTGPYEQYF
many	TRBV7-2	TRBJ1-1	CASSLSPAANTEAFF
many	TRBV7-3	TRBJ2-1	CASSLVGTPNSYNEQFF
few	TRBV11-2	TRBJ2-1	CASSPDRGYNEQFF
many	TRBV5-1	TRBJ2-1	CASSLIRGGYNEQFF
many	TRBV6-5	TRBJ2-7	CASSYTGTSYEQYF
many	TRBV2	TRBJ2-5	CASSETGRQETQYF
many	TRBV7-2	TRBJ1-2	CASSPSSFGYTF
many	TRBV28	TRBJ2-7	CASSAVGEQYF
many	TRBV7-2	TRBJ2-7	CASSSQWGYEQYF
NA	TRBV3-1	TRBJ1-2	CASSQEVQGGSYGYTF
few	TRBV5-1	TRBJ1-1	CASSFGDGVNTEAFF
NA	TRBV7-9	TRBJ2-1	CASSASKSQYNEQFF
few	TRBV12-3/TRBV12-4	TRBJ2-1	CASSLAVSYNEQFF
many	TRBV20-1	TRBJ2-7	CSARDWGHGSYEQYF
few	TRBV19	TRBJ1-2	CASRRQGTESRGYTF
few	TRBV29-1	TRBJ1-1	CSVVLMVYNTEAFF
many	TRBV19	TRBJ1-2	CASSTDRGRHGYTF
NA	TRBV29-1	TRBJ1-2	CSVESGDNYGYTF
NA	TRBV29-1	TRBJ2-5	CSVGRPSGGPYQETQYF
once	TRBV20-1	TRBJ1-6	CSARAPGSVRSPLHF
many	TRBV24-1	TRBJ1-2	CATSDSGQGNGYTF
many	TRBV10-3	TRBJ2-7	CAISAFGTSVSEQYF
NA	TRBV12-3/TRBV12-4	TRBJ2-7	CASALSIVRTYEQYF
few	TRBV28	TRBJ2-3	CASAPRTDTQYF